These T cell receptor beta chains were read from a single sample in a study of spatial heterogeneity in lung cancer. Each CDR3 protein gets one entry after TCRdb re-called the 5' RACE reads with MiXCR. The top ten hold roughly 7% of the sample, which has 60,000 to 90,000 distinct CDR3 sequences, 13% seen once. This material consisted of PBMCs, taken at surgery. All receptors derive from a male donor with early-stage non-small cell lung cancer. The CDR3 runs from the conserved cysteine through the conserved F or W. D genes are given only for firm matches. Clone size appears in some rows only: once, few, many, or a class for an expanded clone.

d_gene	v_gene	j_gene	abundance	CDR3nt	CDR3aa
.	TRBV5-1	TRBJ2-4	many	TGCGCCAGCAGCCCTGCCGATCCTGAGAAAAACATTCAGTACTTC	CASSPADPEKNIQYF
.	TRBV2	TRBJ1-5	many	TGTGCCAGCAGTGAACGGGGCAGGGACGGCCAGCCCCAGCATTTT	CASSERGRDGQPQHF
.	TRBV28	TRBJ2-3	.	TGTGCCAGCCACGGTACCACAGATACGCAGTATTTT	CASHGTTDTQYF
.	TRBV10-2	TRBJ2-5	many	TGCGCCAGCAGTGACCCGGGACCCCGAGAGACCCAGTACTTC	CASSDPGPRETQYF
.	TRBV7-3	TRBJ1-1	few	TGTGCCAGCAGCTTGACGGGACCGCTGAACACTGAAGCTTTCTTT	CASSLTGPLNTEAFF
.	TRBV3-1	TRBJ2-6	few	TGTGCCAGCAGCCCCCTAGTGGGGTCGTCTGGGGCCAACGTCCTGACTTTC	CASSPLVGSSGANVLTF
.	TRBV19	TRBJ2-5	many	TGTGCCAGTAGATCCGCGACGGGTCAAGAGACCCAGTACTTC	CASRSATGQETQYF
TRBD1	TRBV5-1	TRBJ1-1	.	TGCGCCAGCAGCTTGACCTTAGGACAGGGGGGAACGGAAGCTTTCTTT	CASSLTLGQGGTEAFF
.	TRBV6-5	TRBJ1-3	.	TGTGCCAGCAGTTTGCCAGGGCCTGGAAACACCATATATTTT	CASSLPGPGNTIYF
.	TRBV24-1	TRBJ2-2	few	TGTGCCACCAGTGACTACACCGGGGAGCTGTTTTTT	CATSDYTGELFF
TRBD1	TRBV5-1	TRBJ1-6	few	TGCGCCAGCAGCCTCTCACCGGGACAGGGCCTTTTGGCCCTCCACTTT	CASSLSPGQGLLALHF
.	TRBV6-1	TRBJ1-2	many	TGTGCCAGCAGTGAAGTCACGGGATACTATGGCTACACCTTC	CASSEVTGYYGYTF
TRBD2	TRBV7-9	TRBJ2-1	.	TGTGCCAGCAGTTGGACTAGCGGGGTTGAGCAGTTCTTC	CASSWTSGVEQFF
.	TRBV27	TRBJ1-2	.	TGTGCCAGCAGTTTCGTTCTACAGGGAGGTCGGGAGCGCGGCTACACCTTC	CASSFVLQGGRERGYTF
TRBD1	TRBV6-2/TRBV6-3	TRBJ1-2	many	TGTGCCAGCAGTTATGGGACAGAAGACTTAGATGGCTACACCTTC	CASSYGTEDLDGYTF
.	TRBV2	TRBJ2-7	.	TGTGCCAGCATGTTAAATTCGGGGGCGCCCTACGAGCAGTACTTC	CASMLNSGAPYEQYF
.	TRBV6-1	TRBJ1-5	few	TGTGCCAGCAGTGAAGCGAGTCTTCGGCCCCAGCATTTT	CASSEASLRPQHF
.	TRBV6-6	TRBJ2-7	.	TGTGCCAGCAGCCCTCAAGGCTCCTACGAGCAGTACTTC	CASSPQGSYEQYF
.	TRBV6-1	TRBJ1-1	.	TGTGCCGCACCGGAGCAGGCGAACACTGAAGCTTTCTTT	CAAPEQANTEAFF
.	TRBV20-1	TRBJ1-2	.	TGCAGTGCCCCTAACACAGGAGCTAACTATGGCTACACCTTC	CSAPNTGANYGYTF
TRBD2	TRBV5-1	TRBJ2-1	.	TGCGCCAGCAGTTCCGGGACTAGCGCCAACAATGAGCAGTTCTTC	CASSSGTSANNEQFF
TRBD1	TRBV10-3	TRBJ2-1	few	TGTGCCATCAGGGGGACAGACTCCTACAATGAGCAGTTCTTC	CAIRGTDSYNEQFF
.	TRBV12-3/TRBV12-4	TRBJ1-1	many	TGTGCCAGCAGCCCACGGTTAGGGGTTGTAGGGGACACTGAAGCTTTCTTT	CASSPRLGVVGDTEAFF
TRBD1	TRBV29-1	TRBJ1-1	.	TGCAGCGTTTCTCGGGACAGGAACACTGAAGCTTTCTTT	CSVSRDRNTEAFF
.	TRBV4-1	TRBJ1-5	many	TGCGCCAGCAGCGCCGATAGCAATCAGCCCCAGCATTTT	CASSADSNQPQHF
.	TRBV15	TRBJ1-5	many	TGTGCCACCAGCAGAGTCCGGGGACATCAGCCCCAGCATTTT	CATSRVRGHQPQHF
TRBD1	TRBV29-1	TRBJ1-1	many	TGCAGCGTTGGGACCGGGACAGCCCTAGGAGCTTTCTTT	CSVGTGTALGAFF
.	TRBV27	TRBJ2-7	.	TGTGCCAGCAGCACCCCTTACGAGCAGTACTTC	CASSTPYEQYF
TRBD1	TRBV12-3/TRBV12-4	TRBJ1-5	.	TGTGCCAGCAGTGGACAGGGGACACAGCCCCAGCATTTT	CASSGQGTQPQHF
.	TRBV11-2	TRBJ2-3	.	TGTGCCAGCAGCTTTTCCAACAGGGCTAGCACAGATACGCAGTATTTT	CASSFSNRASTDTQYF
.	TRBV30	TRBJ1-2	.	TGTGCCTGGAGTCCCCCCGGGGAAGATCTCTACGGCTACACCTTC	CAWSPPGEDLYGYTF
TRBD1	TRBV9	TRBJ1-6	.	TGTGCCAGCAGCGCTGCGACAGGGACCAATTCACCCCTCCACTTT	CASSAATGTNSPLHF
.	TRBV29-1	TRBJ2-7	few	TGCAGCGTTGAAGATTTGGAAGGGGCTTACTCCTACGAGCAGTACTTC	CSVEDLEGAYSYEQYF
.	TRBV12-3/TRBV12-4	TRBJ1-1	many	TGTGCCAGCAGTTGGCGGAACACTGAAGCTTTCTTT	CASSWRNTEAFF
.	TRBV6-1	TRBJ2-3	.	TGTGCCAGCAGAGGACCCAGCACAGATACGCAGTATTTT	CASRGPSTDTQYF
.	TRBV19	TRBJ1-5	.	TGTGCCAGTAGCCAGCGGAGCAATCAGCCCCAGCATTTT	CASSQRSNQPQHF
.	TRBV3-1	TRBJ2-7	many	TGTGCCAGCAGCCGGACCGTCAGCTCCTACGAGCAGTACTTC	CASSRTVSSYEQYF
.	TRBV6-2/TRBV6-3	TRBJ2-7	many	TGTGCCAGCAGTCGCCACTACGACGTGATCGAGCAGTACTTC	CASSRHYDVIEQYF
.	TRBV24-1	TRBJ2-1	few	TGTGCCACCAGTGGGGGCATAGACCGGGACAATGAGCAGTTCTTC	CATSGGIDRDNEQFF
TRBD1	TRBV5-1	TRBJ1-1	.	TGCGCCAGTACGGACAGGGGGAACACTGAAGCTTTCTTT	CASTDRGNTEAFF